Described below is a single T cell receptor beta chain sequence and its context. The antigen is not known. Trimming took off 3 bases at V and 4 bases at J, with 15 bases between the two ends. The CDR3 consists of 15 residues. Germline V gives CDR1 MGHRA, CDR2 YSYEKL. These data originate in a study of cytomegalovirus exposure and HLA in healthy donors. Broader study findings: Analyses of presence and absence presupposed an approximately uniform sequencing depth across donors.

The PCR contained 60 Vbeta and 13 Jbeta primers. The repertoire was sequenced with immunoSEQ multiplex PCR; TCRdb's copy has only in-frame clones and lacks some. In the table there are 130,000 or so clones, roughly 70% of which are singletons. V and J are TRBV4-1 and TRBJ1-2; maybe TRBD1 (5 bases). Sequenced: PBMCs. The receptor was isolated from a woman aged 40-49 years in good health and CMV-seropositive. The CDR3 DNA is TGCGCCAGCAGCCACGACCTGGGGCGGACCTATGGCTACACCTTC. Protein sequence: CASSHDLGRTYGYTF.